Listed below are T cell receptor beta chains from one sample, sequenced in a study of T cells in Graves' hyperthyroidism and ophthalmopathy. One entry per CDR3 protein results from TCRdb running MiXCR on the multiplex PCR reads. The sample has approximately 380,000 distinct CDR3 sequences; about a fifth are singletons. What was sequenced was blood. These receptors came from a man aged 18 to 30 with Graves' ophthalmopathy. Each CDR3 is given with its conserved first and last residue. The D gene is left open where the match is weak. Only part of the rows carry a size: once, few, many, or a class if the clone is expanded.

V gene: TRBV15
J gene: TRBJ2-1
clone size: NA
D gene: NA
CDR3 protein: CATSKSGVKQFF
CDR3 DNA: TGTGCCACCAGCAAGTCGGGGGTGAAGCAGTTCTTC

V gene: TRBV11-2
J gene: TRBJ1-2
clone size: NA
D gene: TRBD1
CDR3 protein: CASSGALGTGYGYTF
CDR3 DNA: TGTGCCAGCAGCGGGGCCCTCGGGACAGGGTATGGCTACACCTTC

V gene: TRBV20-1
J gene: TRBJ1-2
clone size: NA
D gene: NA
CDR3 protein: CSANPLLTGTF
CDR3 DNA: TGCAGTGCTAATCCCCTCCTCACCGGGACCTTC

V gene: TRBV6-1
J gene: TRBJ2-7
clone size: few
D gene: NA
CDR3 protein: CASNLGGVTYEQYF
CDR3 DNA: TGTGCCAGCAATCTAGGGGGGGTAACCTACGAGCAGTACTTC

V gene: TRBV4-1
J gene: TRBJ1-4
clone size: NA
D gene: NA
CDR3 protein: CASRPARGGRVTNEKLFF
CDR3 DNA: TGCGCCAGCAGGCCCGCACGCGGGGGCCGGGTAACTAATGAAAAACTGTTTTTT

V gene: TRBV20-1
J gene: TRBJ1-2
clone size: NA
D gene: NA
CDR3 protein: CSVTGYTF
CDR3 DNA: TGCAGCGTAACCGGCTACACCTTC

V gene: TRBV6-5
J gene: TRBJ1-1
clone size: many
D gene: NA
CDR3 protein: CASSYDTANTEAFF
CDR3 DNA: TGTGCCAGCAGTTACGATACAGCTAACACTGAAGCTTTCTTT

V gene: TRBV4-2
J gene: TRBJ2-7
clone size: NA
D gene: TRBD2
CDR3 protein: CASSQVSGIAGGRRDEQYF
CDR3 DNA: TGTGCCAGCAGCCAAGTCTCGGGGATAGCGGGGGGCCGGAGGGACGAGCAGTACTTC

V gene: TRBV10-1
J gene: TRBJ2-3
clone size: NA
D gene: NA
CDR3 protein: CASSFLTGGTDTQYF
CDR3 DNA: TGCGCCAGCAGTTTCCTAACGGGGGGCACAGATACGCAGTATTTT

V gene: TRBV3-1
J gene: TRBJ2-1
clone size: NA
D gene: TRBD2
CDR3 protein: CASSRGGRGQNYNEQFF
CDR3 DNA: TGTGCCAGCAGCCGGGGCGGGAGGGGACAAAATTACAATGAGCAGTTCTTC

V gene: TRBV13
J gene: TRBJ1-2
clone size: many
D gene: NA
CDR3 protein: CASSPTEYGYTF
CDR3 DNA: TGTGCCAGCAGCCCGACAGAATATGGCTACACCTTC

V gene: TRBV4-1
J gene: TRBJ1-1
clone size: NA
D gene: NA
CDR3 protein: CASSQGEATTEAFF
CDR3 DNA: TGCGCCAGCAGCCAAGGCGAGGCCACCACTGAAGCTTTCTTT

V gene: TRBV29-1
J gene: TRBJ2-7
clone size: NA
D gene: TRBD1
CDR3 protein: CSVLDRGLDEQYF
CDR3 DNA: TGCAGCGTCTTAGACAGGGGGCTCGACGAGCAGTACTTC

V gene: TRBV4-1
J gene: TRBJ2-7
clone size: NA
D gene: TRBD2
CDR3 protein: CASSQAGTSEDEQYF
CDR3 DNA: TGCGCCAGCAGCCAGGCCGGGACTAGCGAGGACGAGCAGTACTTC

V gene: TRBV6-1
J gene: TRBJ2-7
clone size: many
D gene: NA
CDR3 protein: CASYLGGTSYEQYF
CDR3 DNA: TGTGCCAGCTACCTCGGGGGCACCTCCTACGAGCAGTACTTC

V gene: TRBV20-1
J gene: TRBJ1-4
clone size: many
D gene: NA
CDR3 protein: CSASPGVEKLFF
CDR3 DNA: TGCAGTGCTAGTCCAGGGGTCGAAAAACTGTTTTTT

V gene: TRBV28
J gene: TRBJ2-7
clone size: many
D gene: TRBD1
CDR3 protein: CASSLLPGQPYEQYF
CDR3 DNA: TGTGCCAGCAGTTTACTACCGGGACAGCCCTACGAGCAGTACTTC

V gene: TRBV6-5
J gene: TRBJ2-2
clone size: few
D gene: TRBD2
CDR3 protein: CASSYGVAGGTGELFF
CDR3 DNA: TGTGCCAGCAGTTACGGGGTAGCGGGGGGGACCGGGGAGCTGTTTTTT